This entry concerns a single T cell receptor (beta chain). Its target is unknown. This sample is drawn from a study of vaccination and CD4 T cells after COVID-19. Across the whole study: Convalescents were six males and four females, two of them Hispanic.

Points from the study as a whole: Counts of SARS-CoV-2-reactive clonotypes had a median that went from about 20 to 38, a nonsignificant change.

Treatment given: approximately nine-day PBMC culture with coronavirus spike peptide pools or control peptides (ViraFEST assay). Pre-COVID-19 pandemic sampling (2011-2018) yielded the unexposed donor's CD4+ T cells. Scientists ran DNA taken from cultured CD4+ T cells through the Oncomine TCR Beta short-read assay for sequencing. Genomic DNA from cultured CD4+ T cells was extracted. TCRdb re-derived calls from the PCR reads in MiXCR, one entry per CDR3 protein. The table lists a few thousand distinct CDR3 sequences, approximately 76% of them singletons. Sequenced sample: CD4+ T cells from blood, cultured in vitro. The TCR originated in a human donor in good health.

The CDR3 is CASSEAGKVRGYTF. CDR3 sequence (DNA): TGTGCCAGCAGTGAAGCGGGGAAAGTGAGAGGCTACACCTTC. The J gene is TRBJ1-2, the V gene TRBV6-1; D not certain. V dropped 0 bases and J dropped 8 bases, with 13 bases sitting between them. The CDR3 is made up of 14 amino acids. CDR1 and CDR2 (germline): MNHNS, SASEGT.